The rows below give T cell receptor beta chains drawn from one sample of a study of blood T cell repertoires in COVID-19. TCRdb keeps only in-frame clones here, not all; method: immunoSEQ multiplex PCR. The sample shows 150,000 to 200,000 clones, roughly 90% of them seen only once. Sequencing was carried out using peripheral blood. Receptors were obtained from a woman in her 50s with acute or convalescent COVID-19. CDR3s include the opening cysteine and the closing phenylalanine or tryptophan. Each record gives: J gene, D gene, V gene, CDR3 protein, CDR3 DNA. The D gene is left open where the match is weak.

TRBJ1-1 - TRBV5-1 CASSLNGADTEAFF TGCGCCAGCAGCTTGAATGGGGCGGACACTGAAGCTTTCTTT
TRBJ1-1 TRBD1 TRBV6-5 CASSSRQGNTEAFF TGTGCCAGCAGTTCGAGACAGGGGAACACTGAAGCTTTCTTT
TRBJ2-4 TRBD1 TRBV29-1 CSVVGQGATKNIQYF TGCAGCGTTGTCGGGCAGGGGGCGACCAAAAACATTCAGTACTTC
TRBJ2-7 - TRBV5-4 CASSPGLEPYEQYF TGTGCCAGCAGCCCGGGACTGGAACCCTACGAGCAGTACTTC
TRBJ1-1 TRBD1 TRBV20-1 CSASRTGRTEAFF TGCAGTGCTAGTAGGACAGGGAGGACTGAAGCTTTCTTT
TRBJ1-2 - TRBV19 CGCRGSNYGYTF TGTGGCTGCCGGGGGTCTAACTATGGCTACACCTTC
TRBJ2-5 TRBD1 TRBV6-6 CASSPRGRGETQYF TGTGCCAGCAGTCCCAGGGGGCGCGGAGAGACCCAGTACTTC
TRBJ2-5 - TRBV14 CASSQGLAGETQYF TGTGCCAGCAGCCAAGGCTTGGCGGGGGAGACCCAGTACTTC
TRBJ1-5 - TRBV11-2 CASSPGEDQPQHF TGTGCCAGCAGCCCAGGGGAAGATCAGCCCCAGCATTTT
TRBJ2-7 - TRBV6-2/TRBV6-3 CASSYLVEGEQYF TGTGCCAGCAGTTACCTGGTAGAGGGAGAGCAGTACTTC
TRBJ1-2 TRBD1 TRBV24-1 CATSGPGQGLGYTF TGTGCCACCAGCGGACCGGGACAGGGACTTGGCTACACCTTC
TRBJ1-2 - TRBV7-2 CASSLGQVPNYGYTF TGTGCCAGCAGCTTAGGACAGGTGCCTAACTATGGCTACACCTTC
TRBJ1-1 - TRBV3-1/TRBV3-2 CASSGVPWNTEAFF TGTGCCAGCAGCGGAGTCCCCTGGAACACTGAAGCTTTCTTT
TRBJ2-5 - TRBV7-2 CASSLAGGPETQYF TGTGCCAGCAGCTTAGCCGGGGGGCCGGAGACCCAGTACTTC
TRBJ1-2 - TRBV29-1 CSVGGADGLYGYTF TGCAGCGTGGGAGGGGCAGATGGACTCTATGGCTACACCTTC
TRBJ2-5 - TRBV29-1 CSVDQGAETQYF TGCAGCGTTGATCAGGGTGCGGAGACCCAGTACTTC
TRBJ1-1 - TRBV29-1 CSVVPQEGNTEAFF TGCAGCGTTGTCCCCCAGGAAGGGAACACTGAAGCTTTCTTT
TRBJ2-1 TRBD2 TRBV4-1 CASSQRSSGYNEQFF TGCGCCAGCAGCCAACGGTCTAGCGGCTACAATGAGCAGTTCTTC